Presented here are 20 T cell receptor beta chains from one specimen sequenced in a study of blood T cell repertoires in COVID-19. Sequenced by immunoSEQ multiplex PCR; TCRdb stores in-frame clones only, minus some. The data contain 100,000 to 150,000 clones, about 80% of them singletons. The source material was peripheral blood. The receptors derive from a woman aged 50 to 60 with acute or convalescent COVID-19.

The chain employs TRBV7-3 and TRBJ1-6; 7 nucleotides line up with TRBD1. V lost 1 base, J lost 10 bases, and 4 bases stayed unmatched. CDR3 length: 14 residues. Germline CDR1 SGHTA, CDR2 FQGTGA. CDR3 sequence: CASSLKGGESPLHF. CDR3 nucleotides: TGTGCCAGCAGCTTAAAAGGGGGCGAATCACCCCTCCACTTT.

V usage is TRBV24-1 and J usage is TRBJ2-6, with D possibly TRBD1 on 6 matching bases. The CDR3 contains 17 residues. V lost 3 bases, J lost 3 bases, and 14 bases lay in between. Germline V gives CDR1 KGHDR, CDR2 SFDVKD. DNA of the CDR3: TGTGCCACCAGTGATCGACTCACAGGGAGTGGGGCCAACGTCCTGACTTTC. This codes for CATSDRLTGSGANVLTF.

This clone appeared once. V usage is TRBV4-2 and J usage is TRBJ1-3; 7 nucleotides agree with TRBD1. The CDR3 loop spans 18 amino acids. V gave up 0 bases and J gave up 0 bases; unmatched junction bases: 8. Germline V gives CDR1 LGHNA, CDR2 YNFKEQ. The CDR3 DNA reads TGTGCCAGCAGCCAAGATCCGATGGACAGGAGCTCTGGAAACACCATATATTTT. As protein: CASSQDPMDRSSGNTIYF.

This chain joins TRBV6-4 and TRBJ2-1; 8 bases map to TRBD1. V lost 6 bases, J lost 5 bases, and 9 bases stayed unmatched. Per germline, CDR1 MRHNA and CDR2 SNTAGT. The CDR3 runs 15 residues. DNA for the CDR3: TGTGCCAGCAGCTCCGGGACAGGAGATAACAATGAGCAGTTCTTC. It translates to CASSSGTGDNNEQFF.

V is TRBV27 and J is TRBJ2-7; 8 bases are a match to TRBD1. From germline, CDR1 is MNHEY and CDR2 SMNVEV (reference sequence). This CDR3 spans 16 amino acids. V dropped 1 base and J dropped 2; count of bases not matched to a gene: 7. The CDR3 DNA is TGTGCCAGCAGTTTATACCGGGACAGGTCCCCCTACGAGCAGTACTTC. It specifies CASSLYRDRSPYEQYF.

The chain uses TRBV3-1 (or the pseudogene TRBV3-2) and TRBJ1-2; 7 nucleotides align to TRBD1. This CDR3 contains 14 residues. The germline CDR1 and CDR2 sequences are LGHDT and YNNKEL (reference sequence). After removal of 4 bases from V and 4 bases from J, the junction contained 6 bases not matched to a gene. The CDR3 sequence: CASSPGTDSYGYTF. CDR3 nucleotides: TGTGCCAGCAGCCCCGGGACAGATTCCTATGGCTACACCTTC.

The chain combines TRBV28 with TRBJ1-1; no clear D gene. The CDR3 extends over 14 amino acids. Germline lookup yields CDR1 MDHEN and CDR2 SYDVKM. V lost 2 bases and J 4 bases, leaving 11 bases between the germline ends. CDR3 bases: TGTGCCAGCAGTTTAGGGCTATTAAGCACTGAAGCTTTCTTT. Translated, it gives CASSLGLLSTEAFF.

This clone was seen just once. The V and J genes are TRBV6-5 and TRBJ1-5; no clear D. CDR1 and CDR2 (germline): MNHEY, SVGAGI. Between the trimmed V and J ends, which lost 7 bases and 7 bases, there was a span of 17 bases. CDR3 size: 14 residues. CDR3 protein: CASTGVGRRQPQHF. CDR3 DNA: TGTGCCAGCACCGGAGTGGGGAGGCGACAGCCCCAGCATTTT.

The CDR3 loop is CASSPPDRIWGQYF. The CDR3 nucleotides read TGTGCCAGCAGTCCCCCGGACAGGATCTGGGGGCAGTACTTC. This chain links TRBV6-5 with TRBJ2-7; TRBD1 matches 7 bases. J was trimmed by 9 bases and V by 5 bases; bases with no gene match: 13. CDR3 length: 14 residues. Germline V CDR1 and CDR2: MNHEY, SVGAGI.

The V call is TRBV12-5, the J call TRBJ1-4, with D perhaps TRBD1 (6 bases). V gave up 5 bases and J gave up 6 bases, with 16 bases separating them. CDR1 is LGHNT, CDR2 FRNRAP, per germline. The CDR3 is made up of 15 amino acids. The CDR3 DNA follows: TGTGCTAGTGGTGGAAAGACAGGATACGATGAAAAACTGTTTTTT. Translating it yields CASGGKTGYDEKLFF.

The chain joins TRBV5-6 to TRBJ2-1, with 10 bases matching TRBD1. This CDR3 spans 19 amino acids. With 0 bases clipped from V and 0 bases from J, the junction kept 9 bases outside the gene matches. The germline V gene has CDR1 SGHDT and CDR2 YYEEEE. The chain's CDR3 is CASSLDRDRGFSSYNEQFF. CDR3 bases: TGTGCCAGCAGCTTGGACCGGGACAGGGGTTTTAGCTCCTACAATGAGCAGTTCTTC.

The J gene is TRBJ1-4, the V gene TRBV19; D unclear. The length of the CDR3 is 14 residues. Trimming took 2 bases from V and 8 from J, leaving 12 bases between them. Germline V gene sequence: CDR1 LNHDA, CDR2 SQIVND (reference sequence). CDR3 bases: TGTGCCAGTAGTATAAAGGCCGGGAGGGAAAAACTGTTTTTT. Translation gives CASSIKAGREKLFF.

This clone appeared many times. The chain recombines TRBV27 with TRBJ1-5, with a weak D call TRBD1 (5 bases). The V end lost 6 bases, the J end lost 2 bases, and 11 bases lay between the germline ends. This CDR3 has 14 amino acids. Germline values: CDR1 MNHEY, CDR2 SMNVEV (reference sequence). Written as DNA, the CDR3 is TGTGCCAGCAGACCGGCGGGGGGCAATCAGCCCCAGCATTTT. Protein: CASRPAGGNQPQHF.

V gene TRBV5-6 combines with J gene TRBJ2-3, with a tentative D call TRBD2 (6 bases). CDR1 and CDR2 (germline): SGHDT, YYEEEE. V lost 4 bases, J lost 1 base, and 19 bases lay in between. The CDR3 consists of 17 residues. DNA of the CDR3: TGTGCCAGCAGCGATGGGAGGCTAGGTTATGGCACAGATACGCAGTATTTT. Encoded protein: CASSDGRLGYGTDTQYF.

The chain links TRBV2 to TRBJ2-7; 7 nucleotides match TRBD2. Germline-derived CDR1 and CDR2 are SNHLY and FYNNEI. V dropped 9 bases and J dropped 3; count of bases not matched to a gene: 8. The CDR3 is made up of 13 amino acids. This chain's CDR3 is CASRWEGNYEQYF. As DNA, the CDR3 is TGTGCCAGTCGATGGGAGGGTAACTACGAGCAGTACTTC.

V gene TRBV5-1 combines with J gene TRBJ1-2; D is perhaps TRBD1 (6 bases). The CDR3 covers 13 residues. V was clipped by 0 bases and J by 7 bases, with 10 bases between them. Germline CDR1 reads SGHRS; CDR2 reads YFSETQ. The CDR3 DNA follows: TGCGCCAGCAGCTTGGAGGGGGTAGGTGGCTACACCTTC. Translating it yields CASSLEGVGGYTF.

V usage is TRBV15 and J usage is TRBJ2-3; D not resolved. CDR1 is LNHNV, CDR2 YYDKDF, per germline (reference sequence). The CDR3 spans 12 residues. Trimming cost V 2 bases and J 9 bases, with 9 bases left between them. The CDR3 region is CATSRFDETQYF. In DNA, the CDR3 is TGTGCCACCAGCAGATTCGATGAGACGCAGTATTTT.

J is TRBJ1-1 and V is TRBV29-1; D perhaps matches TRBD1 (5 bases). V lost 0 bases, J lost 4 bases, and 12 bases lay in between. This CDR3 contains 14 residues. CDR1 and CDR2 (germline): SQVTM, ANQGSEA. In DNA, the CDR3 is TGCAGCGTTGAAGATAGGGGTTCGGGCACTGAAGCTTTCTTT. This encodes CSVEDRGSGTEAFF.

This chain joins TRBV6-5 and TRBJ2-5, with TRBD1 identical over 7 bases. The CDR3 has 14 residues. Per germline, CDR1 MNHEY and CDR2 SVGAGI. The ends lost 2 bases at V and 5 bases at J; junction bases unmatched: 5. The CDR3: CASSYAGGAETQYF. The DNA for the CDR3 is TGTGCCAGCAGTTACGCAGGGGGTGCGGAGACCCAGTACTTC.

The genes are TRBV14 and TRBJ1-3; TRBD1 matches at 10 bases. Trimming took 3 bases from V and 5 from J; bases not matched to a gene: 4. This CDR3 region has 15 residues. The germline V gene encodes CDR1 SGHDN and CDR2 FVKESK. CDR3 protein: CASSHRDRGRNTIYF. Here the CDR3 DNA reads TGTGCCAGCAGCCACCGGGACAGGGGCCGAAACACCATATATTTT.